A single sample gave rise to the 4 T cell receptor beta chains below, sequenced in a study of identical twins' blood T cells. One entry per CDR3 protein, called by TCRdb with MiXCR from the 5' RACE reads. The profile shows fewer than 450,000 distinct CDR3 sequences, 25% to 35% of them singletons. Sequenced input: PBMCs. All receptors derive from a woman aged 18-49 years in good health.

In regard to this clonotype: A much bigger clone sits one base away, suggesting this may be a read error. In nucleotides, the CDR3 is TGCGTCAGCAGTGAACTAAACCGCCCAGGGAAAGCCGGGGAGCTGTTTTTT. Residues: CVSSELNRPGKAGELFF. The chain combines TRBV10-1 with TRBJ2-2, with D possibly being TRBD1 (5 bases). Germline values: CDR1 WNHNN, CDR2 SYGVQD (reference sequence). The CDR3 runs 17 residues.

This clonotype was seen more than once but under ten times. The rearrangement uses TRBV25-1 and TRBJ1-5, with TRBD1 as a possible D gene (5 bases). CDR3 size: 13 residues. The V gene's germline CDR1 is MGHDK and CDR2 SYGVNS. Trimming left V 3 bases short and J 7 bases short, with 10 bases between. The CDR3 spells CASSDIGGQPQHF. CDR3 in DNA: TGTGCCAGCAGTGATATTGGGGGACAGCCCCAGCATTTT.

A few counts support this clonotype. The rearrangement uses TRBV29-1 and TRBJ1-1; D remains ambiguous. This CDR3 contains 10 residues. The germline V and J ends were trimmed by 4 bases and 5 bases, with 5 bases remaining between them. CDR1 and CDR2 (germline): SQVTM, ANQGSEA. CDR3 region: CSVVATEAFF. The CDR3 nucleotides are TGCAGCGTTGTGGCAACTGAAGCTTTCTTT.

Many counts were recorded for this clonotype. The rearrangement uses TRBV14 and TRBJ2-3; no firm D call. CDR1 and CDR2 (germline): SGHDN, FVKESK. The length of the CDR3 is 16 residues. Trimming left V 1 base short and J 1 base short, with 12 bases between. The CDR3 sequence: CASSQVRSFGTDTQYF. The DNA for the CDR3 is TGTGCCAGCAGCCAAGTACGTTCCTTTGGCACAGATACGCAGTATTTT.